Listed below are T cell receptor beta chains from one sample, sequenced in a study of graft-versus-host responses after intestinal transplantation. TCRdb's table, derived via immunoSEQ multiplex PCR, lists solely in-frame clones and lacks some. This sample carries 40,000 or so clones, about 92% of them seen once, and the ten largest clones take around 3.6%. Sequences were derived from PBMCs, sampled roughly 780 days after intestinal transplantation. All receptors come from a human patient who received an intestinal transplant, so some T cells may come from the graft donor. Both conserved end residues are part of each CDR3. The order of the fields is D gene, V gene, clone size, J gene, CDR3 DNA, CDR3 protein. D genes are given only for firm matches. Rows give clone size only sometimes, using once, few, many, or a class for an expanded clone.

D gene: NA; V gene: TRBV27; clone size: NA; J gene: TRBJ2-7; CDR3 DNA: TGTGCCAGCAGTTTAGGCGGGACGGTAAGCTACGAGCAGTACTTC; CDR3 protein: CASSLGGTVSYEQYF
D gene: NA; V gene: TRBV10-1; clone size: NA; J gene: TRBJ2-3; CDR3 DNA: TGCGCCAGCAGCCAGGGGGGGGAGTTGACAGATACGCAGTATTTT; CDR3 protein: CASSQGGELTDTQYF
D gene: NA; V gene: TRBV9; clone size: NA; J gene: TRBJ1-3; CDR3 DNA: TGTGCCAGCAGCGTAGCAGGCGCCCGCCCAAGCTCTGGAAACACCATATATTTT; CDR3 protein: CASSVAGARPSSGNTIYF
D gene: NA; V gene: TRBV11-2; clone size: NA; J gene: TRBJ1-1; CDR3 DNA: TGTGCCAGCAGCTTTGACGTCATGAACACTGAAGCTTTCTTT; CDR3 protein: CASSFDVMNTEAFF
D gene: NA; V gene: TRBV18; clone size: NA; J gene: TRBJ2-7; CDR3 DNA: TGTGCCAGCTCACCAGCAATAGGATATTCCTACGAGCAGTACTTC; CDR3 protein: CASSPAIGYSYEQYF
D gene: NA; V gene: TRBV5-1; clone size: NA; J gene: TRBJ2-2; CDR3 DNA: TGCGCCAGCAGCCCGCAGGATATGGGTGGGGAGCTGTTTTTT; CDR3 protein: CASSPQDMGGELFF
D gene: NA; V gene: TRBV11-2; clone size: NA; J gene: TRBJ2-1; CDR3 DNA: TGTGCCAGCAGCTTAACTGCCAGTTACAATGAGCAGTTCTTC; CDR3 protein: CASSLTASYNEQFF
D gene: NA; V gene: TRBV5-1; clone size: NA; J gene: TRBJ2-7; CDR3 DNA: TGCGCCAGCAGCCCCGGACGGGGACAACCCTACGAGCAGTACTTC; CDR3 protein: CASSPGRGQPYEQYF
D gene: TRBD1; V gene: TRBV5-4; clone size: NA; J gene: TRBJ1-1; CDR3 DNA: TGTGCCAGCAGCTACGGGACAGGATCCCAAGAAGCTTTCTTT; CDR3 protein: CASSYGTGSQEAFF
D gene: NA; V gene: TRBV19; clone size: NA; J gene: TRBJ2-2; CDR3 DNA: TGTGCCAGTAAAGGGGACGGGTGGGGCACCGGGGAGCTGTTTTTT; CDR3 protein: CASKGDGWGTGELFF
D gene: TRBD1; V gene: TRBV6-5; clone size: NA; J gene: TRBJ2-4; CDR3 DNA: TGTGCCAGCAATACAGGGGCAGGCATTCAGTACTTC; CDR3 protein: CASNTGAGIQYF
D gene: TRBD2; V gene: TRBV4-1; clone size: NA; J gene: TRBJ2-7; CDR3 DNA: TGCGCCAGCAGCCCCACTAGCGGGGCTTTGTACGAGCAGTACTTC; CDR3 protein: CASSPTSGALYEQYF
D gene: TRBD2; V gene: TRBV11-2; clone size: NA; J gene: TRBJ2-4; CDR3 DNA: TGTGCCAGCAGCTCCTCTCTTAGCGGGGTAGCCAAAAACATTCAGTACTTC; CDR3 protein: CASSSSLSGVAKNIQYF
D gene: NA; V gene: TRBV11-2; clone size: NA; J gene: TRBJ2-3; CDR3 DNA: TGTGCCAGCAGCTTGATCACAGATACGCAGTATTTT; CDR3 protein: CASSLITDTQYF
D gene: NA; V gene: TRBV4-1; clone size: NA; J gene: TRBJ2-1; CDR3 DNA: TGCGCCAGCAGCCCGATAGGGACAAGGGGACCCAATGAGCAGTTCTTC; CDR3 protein: CASSPIGTRGPNEQFF
D gene: TRBD1; V gene: TRBV2; clone size: once; J gene: TRBJ1-4; CDR3 DNA: TGTGCCAGCAGTGAAGACTGGGACAGAATTGAAAAACTGTTTTTT; CDR3 protein: CASSEDWDRIEKLFF
D gene: TRBD1; V gene: TRBV2; clone size: NA; J gene: TRBJ1-6; CDR3 DNA: TGTGCCAGCAGCCTCCGGGACAGGGTTGTACCCCTCCACTTT; CDR3 protein: CASSLRDRVVPLHF
D gene: NA; V gene: TRBV30; clone size: once; J gene: TRBJ2-7; CDR3 DNA: TGTGCCTGGAGTTCCCTCTACGAGCAGTACTTC; CDR3 protein: CAWSSLYEQYF
D gene: NA; V gene: TRBV2; clone size: NA; J gene: TRBJ1-2; CDR3 DNA: TGTGCCAGCAGTGACTCAGGGCCTACTTATGGCTACACCTTC; CDR3 protein: CASSDSGPTYGYTF
D gene: TRBD2; V gene: TRBV5-1; clone size: NA; J gene: TRBJ2-1; CDR3 DNA: TGCGCCACAGGAGGCCCTAGCGGGAGGGCCACGTATGAGCAGTTCTTC; CDR3 protein: CATGGPSGRATYEQFF
D gene: TRBD1; V gene: TRBV18; clone size: NA; J gene: TRBJ1-1; CDR3 DNA: TGTGCCAGCTCTGTGGGACAGCCGACCAACACTGAAGCTTTCTTT; CDR3 protein: CASSVGQPTNTEAFF
D gene: TRBD2; V gene: TRBV7-3; clone size: NA; J gene: TRBJ2-3; CDR3 DNA: TGTGCCAGCAGCTTATCCCCAGCGGGAGGCACAGATACGCAGTATTTT; CDR3 protein: CASSLSPAGGTDTQYF
D gene: NA; V gene: TRBV7-3; clone size: NA; J gene: TRBJ2-7; CDR3 DNA: TGTGCCAGCAGCTTTTTTGGCTGGGGTTTTGGTGAGCAGTACTTC; CDR3 protein: CASSFFGWGFGEQYF
D gene: NA; V gene: TRBV7-9; clone size: NA; J gene: TRBJ2-7; CDR3 DNA: TGTGCCAGCAGCGGCAGCAGAGGGGACGAGCAGTACTTC; CDR3 protein: CASSGSRGDEQYF
D gene: NA; V gene: TRBV5-4; clone size: once; J gene: TRBJ2-7; CDR3 DNA: TGTGCCAGCAGCTTGGGGCCGGAGGGAGGAGCCCTGGAGCAGTACTTC; CDR3 protein: CASSLGPEGGALEQYF
D gene: TRBD1; V gene: TRBV19; clone size: NA; J gene: TRBJ1-2; CDR3 DNA: TGTGCCAGTAGTCCGACAGGGGGTCACGGCTACACCTTC; CDR3 protein: CASSPTGGHGYTF
D gene: NA; V gene: TRBV7-6; clone size: NA; J gene: TRBJ1-1; CDR3 DNA: TGTGCCAGCAGCTCATCTGGACGGGGAGATGAAGCTTTCTTT; CDR3 protein: CASSSSGRGDEAFF
D gene: NA; V gene: TRBV11-3; clone size: NA; J gene: TRBJ2-2; CDR3 DNA: TGTGCCAGCAGCCTACGGAGCACCGGGGAGCTGTTTTTT; CDR3 protein: CASSLRSTGELFF
D gene: NA; V gene: TRBV4-1; clone size: NA; J gene: TRBJ2-1; CDR3 DNA: TGCGCCAGCAGCCAAGTTAGGGGGGGCCCGAACTACAATGAGCAGTTCTTC; CDR3 protein: CASSQVRGGPNYNEQFF
D gene: NA; V gene: TRBV28; clone size: NA; J gene: TRBJ2-3; CDR3 DNA: TGTGCCACCAATATGGGGGCTAGCGGTTCCCTAAGAGCAGATACGCAGTATTTT; CDR3 protein: CATNMGASGSLRADTQYF
D gene: TRBD1; V gene: TRBV12-5; clone size: NA; J gene: TRBJ2-2; CDR3 DNA: TGTGCTAGTGGTTTGGTTCCAAACAGGGGTGACGGGGAGCTGTTTTTT; CDR3 protein: CASGLVPNRGDGELFF
D gene: NA; V gene: TRBV5-1; clone size: NA; J gene: TRBJ2-5; CDR3 DNA: TGCGCCAGCAGCTTGGGGGGCAGTAAAGAGACCCAGTACTTC; CDR3 protein: CASSLGGSKETQYF
D gene: NA; V gene: TRBV11-2; clone size: NA; J gene: TRBJ1-5; CDR3 DNA: TGTGCCAGCAGCTTAAGACTGAATCAGCCCCAGCATTTT; CDR3 protein: CASSLRLNQPQHF
D gene: NA; V gene: TRBV25-1; clone size: NA; J gene: TRBJ2-3; CDR3 DNA: TGTGCCAGCAGTGAAGCGTCCGCGGGAATCGGCACAGATACGCAGTATTTT; CDR3 protein: CASSEASAGIGTDTQYF
D gene: TRBD2; V gene: TRBV4-1; clone size: NA; J gene: TRBJ2-1; CDR3 DNA: TGCGCCAGCAGCCCCACGGGACTAGCGGGAGAGAATGAGCAGTTCTTC; CDR3 protein: CASSPTGLAGENEQFF
D gene: NA; V gene: TRBV5-1; clone size: NA; J gene: TRBJ2-7; CDR3 DNA: TGCGCCAGCAGCTTGGTGGCTACGGCAGACAAGGGCGAGCAGTACTTC; CDR3 protein: CASSLVATADKGEQYF
D gene: NA; V gene: TRBV5-4; clone size: NA; J gene: TRBJ1-3; CDR3 DNA: TGTGCCAGCAGCGAGGGATTGACAGGCAGCTCTGGAAACACCATATATTTT; CDR3 protein: CASSEGLTGSSGNTIYF
D gene: TRBD1; V gene: TRBV18; clone size: NA; J gene: TRBJ2-2; CDR3 DNA: TGTGCCAGCTCACTAAACGACAGGGGCGACACGAACACCGGGGAGCTGTTTTTT; CDR3 protein: CASSLNDRGDTNTGELFF
D gene: NA; V gene: TRBV30; clone size: NA; J gene: TRBJ1-4; CDR3 DNA: TGTGCCTGGAGTTCACAGATTAATGAAAAACTGTTTTTT; CDR3 protein: CAWSSQINEKLFF
D gene: NA; V gene: TRBV7-2; clone size: NA; J gene: TRBJ2-7; CDR3 DNA: TGTGCCAGCAGCTTAGCCAACCCCCCCTCCGTGGAGTACTTC; CDR3 protein: CASSLANPPSVEYF
D gene: TRBD1; V gene: TRBV5-4; clone size: once; J gene: TRBJ2-5; CDR3 DNA: TGTGCCAGCAGCTTGGGACAGGGGGCGGAGACCCAGTACTTC; CDR3 protein: CASSLGQGAETQYF
D gene: NA; V gene: TRBV30; clone size: NA; J gene: TRBJ2-1; CDR3 DNA: TGTGCCTGGCGTCGGGAGGGGGCAAATGAGCAGTTCTTC; CDR3 protein: CAWRREGANEQFF
D gene: TRBD2; V gene: TRBV29-1; clone size: NA; J gene: TRBJ2-5; CDR3 DNA: TGCAGCGTCGAGACCGGGACTAGCGGGAGGGCGCGAGAGACCCAGTACTTC; CDR3 protein: CSVETGTSGRARETQYF
D gene: TRBD1; V gene: TRBV6-6; clone size: NA; J gene: TRBJ1-1; CDR3 DNA: TGTGCCAGCAGTTACTCTCCGACAGGGGGGACTGAAGCTTTCTTT; CDR3 protein: CASSYSPTGGTEAFF
D gene: NA; V gene: TRBV11-2; clone size: NA; J gene: TRBJ2-5; CDR3 DNA: TGTGCCAGCAGCTTATATAGCCAAGAGACCCAGTACTTC; CDR3 protein: CASSLYSQETQYF
D gene: NA; V gene: TRBV28; clone size: NA; J gene: TRBJ1-5; CDR3 DNA: TGTGCCAGCAGTTTATGGGGAGGCGATAGCAATCAGCCCCAGCATTTT; CDR3 protein: CASSLWGGDSNQPQHF
D gene: NA; V gene: TRBV11-2; clone size: NA; J gene: TRBJ1-5; CDR3 DNA: TGTGCCAGCAGCTTGGAGGGGCGCCAGCCCCAGCATTTT; CDR3 protein: CASSLEGRQPQHF
D gene: NA; V gene: TRBV7-3; clone size: NA; J gene: TRBJ2-7; CDR3 DNA: TGTGCCAGCAGCTTAAGCCGTGGGAGCTCCTACGAGCAGTACTTC; CDR3 protein: CASSLSRGSSYEQYF
D gene: TRBD1; V gene: TRBV6-6; clone size: NA; J gene: TRBJ1-6; CDR3 DNA: TGTGCCAGCAGTAATGGGGACAGCTATAATTCACCCCTCCACTTT; CDR3 protein: CASSNGDSYNSPLHF
D gene: NA; V gene: TRBV9; clone size: NA; J gene: TRBJ1-3; CDR3 DNA: TGTGCCAGCAGCGTAGCTCCCCAATCGGTTGGAAACACCATATATTTT; CDR3 protein: CASSVAPQSVGNTIYF
D gene: NA; V gene: TRBV7-3; clone size: NA; J gene: TRBJ1-5; CDR3 DNA: TGTGCCAGCAGCCCCGCGGGGGGACAGCCCCAGCATTTT; CDR3 protein: CASSPAGGQPQHF
D gene: NA; V gene: TRBV28; clone size: NA; J gene: TRBJ2-1; CDR3 DNA: TGTGCCAGCAGCTTAGGGCCGGGACTGAATACCAATGAGCAGTTCTTC; CDR3 protein: CASSLGPGLNTNEQFF
D gene: NA; V gene: TRBV11-3; clone size: NA; J gene: TRBJ2-2; CDR3 DNA: TGTGCCAGCAGTAGTCACAGGAACGGGGAGCTGTTTTTT; CDR3 protein: CASSSHRNGELFF
D gene: TRBD1; V gene: TRBV2; clone size: NA; J gene: TRBJ1-6; CDR3 DNA: TGTGCCAGCAGTGTATCAGGGGGCAGCGATTCACCCCTCCACTTT; CDR3 protein: CASSVSGGSDSPLHF
D gene: NA; V gene: TRBV7-2; clone size: NA; J gene: TRBJ1-1; CDR3 DNA: TGTGCCAGCAGCTTAGCCGGGGGCAACACTGAAGCTTTCTTT; CDR3 protein: CASSLAGGNTEAFF